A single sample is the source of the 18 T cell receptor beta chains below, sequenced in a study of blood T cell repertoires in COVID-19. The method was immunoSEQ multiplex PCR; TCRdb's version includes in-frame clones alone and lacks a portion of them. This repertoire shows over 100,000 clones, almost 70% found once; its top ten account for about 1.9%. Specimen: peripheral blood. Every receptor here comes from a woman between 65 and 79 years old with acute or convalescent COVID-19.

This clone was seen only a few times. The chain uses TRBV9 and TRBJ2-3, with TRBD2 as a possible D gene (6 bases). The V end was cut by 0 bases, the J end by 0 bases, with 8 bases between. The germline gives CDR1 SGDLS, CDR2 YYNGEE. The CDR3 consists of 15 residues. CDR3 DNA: TGTGCCAGCAGCGTAGGGGCGGGGAGCACAGATACGCAGTATTTT. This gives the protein CASSVGAGSTDTQYF.

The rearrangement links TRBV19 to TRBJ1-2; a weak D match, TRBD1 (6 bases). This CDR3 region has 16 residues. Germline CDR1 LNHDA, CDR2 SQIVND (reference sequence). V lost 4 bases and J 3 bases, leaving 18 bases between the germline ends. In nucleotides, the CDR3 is TGTGCCAGTAGTACCGAACAGGGTCTAAATCACTATGGCTACACCTTC. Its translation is CASSTEQGLNHYGYTF.

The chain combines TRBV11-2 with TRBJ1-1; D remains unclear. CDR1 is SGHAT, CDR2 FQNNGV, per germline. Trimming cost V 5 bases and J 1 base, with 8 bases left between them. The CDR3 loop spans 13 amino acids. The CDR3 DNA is TGTGCCAGCAGCCCGAGTCCGAACACTGAAGCTTTCTTT. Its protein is CASSPSPNTEAFF.

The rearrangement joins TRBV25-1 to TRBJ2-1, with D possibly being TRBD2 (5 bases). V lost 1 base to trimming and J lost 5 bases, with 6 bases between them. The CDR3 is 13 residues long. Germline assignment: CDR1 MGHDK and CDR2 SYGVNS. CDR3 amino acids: CASSELRDNEQFF. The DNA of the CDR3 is TGTGCCAGCAGTGAATTGAGGGACAATGAGCAGTTCTTC.

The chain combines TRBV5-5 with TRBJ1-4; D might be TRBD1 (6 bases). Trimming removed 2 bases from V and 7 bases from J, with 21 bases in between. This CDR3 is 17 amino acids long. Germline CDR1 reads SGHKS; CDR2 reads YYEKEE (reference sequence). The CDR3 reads CASSFRDIWELGEKLFF. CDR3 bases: TGTGCCAGCAGCTTCAGGGACATTTGGGAGTTGGGTGAAAAACTGTTTTTT.

The CDR3 DNA follows: TGTGCCAGCAGCTTGAACAGGGCTGGTGGGTACACTGAAGCTTTCTTT. Protein sequence: CASSLNRAGGYTEAFF. The genes are TRBV5-5 and TRBJ1-1; maybe TRBD1 (6 bases). This CDR3 contains 16 residues. V lost 1 base to trimming and J lost 3 bases, with 16 bases between them. The germline gives CDR1 SGHKS, CDR2 YYEKEE (reference sequence). The variable domain in full, with the rest retrieved from reference TRBV5-5 and TRBJ1-1, is DAGVTQSPTHLIKTRGQQVTLRCSPISGHKSVSWYQQVLGQGPQFIFQYYEKEERGRGNFPDRFSARQFPNYSSELNVNALLLGDSALYLCASSLNRAGGYTEAFFGQGTRLTVV.

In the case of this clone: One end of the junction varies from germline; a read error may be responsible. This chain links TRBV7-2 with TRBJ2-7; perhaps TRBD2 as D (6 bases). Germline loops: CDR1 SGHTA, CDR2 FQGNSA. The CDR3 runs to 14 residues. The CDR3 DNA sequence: TGTGCCAACAGCTTAGCGTCGGGGACTTACGAGCAGTACTTC. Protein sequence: CANSLASGTYEQYF.

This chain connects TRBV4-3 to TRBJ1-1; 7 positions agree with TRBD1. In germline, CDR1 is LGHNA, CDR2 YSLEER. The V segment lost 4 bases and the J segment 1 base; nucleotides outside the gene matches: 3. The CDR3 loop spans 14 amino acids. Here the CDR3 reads CASSPGTANTEAFF. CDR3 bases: TGCGCCAGCAGCCCGGGGACAGCGAACACTGAAGCTTTCTTT.

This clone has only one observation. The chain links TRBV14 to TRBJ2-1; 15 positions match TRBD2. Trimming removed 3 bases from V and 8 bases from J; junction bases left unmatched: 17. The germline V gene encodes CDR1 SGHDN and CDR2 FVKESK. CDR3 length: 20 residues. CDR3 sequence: CASSQKLGLAGGKMGDEQFF. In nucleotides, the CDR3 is TGTGCCAGCAGCCAGAAGTTGGGACTAGCGGGAGGCAAAATGGGCGATGAGCAGTTCTTC.

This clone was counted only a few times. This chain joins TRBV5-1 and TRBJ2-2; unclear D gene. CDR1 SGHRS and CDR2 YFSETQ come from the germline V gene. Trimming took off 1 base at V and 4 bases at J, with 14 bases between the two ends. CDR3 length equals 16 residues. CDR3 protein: CASSLSVRGATGELFF. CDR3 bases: TGCGCCAGCAGCTTGTCTGTGCGAGGAGCCACCGGGGAGCTGTTTTTT.

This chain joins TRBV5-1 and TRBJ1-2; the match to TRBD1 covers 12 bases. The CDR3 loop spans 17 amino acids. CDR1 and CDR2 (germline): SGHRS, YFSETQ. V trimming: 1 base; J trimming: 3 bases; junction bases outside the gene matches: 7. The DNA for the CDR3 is TGCGCCAGCAGCTTGTCCGGGACAGGGGGCTTCGACTATGGCTACACCTTC. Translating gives CASSLSGTGGFDYGYTF. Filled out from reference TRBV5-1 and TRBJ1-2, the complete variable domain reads KAGVTQTPRYLIKTRGQQVTLSCSPISGHRSVSWYQQTPGQGLQFLFEYFSETQRNKGNFPGRFSGRQFSNSRSEMNVSTLELGDSALYLCASSLSGTGGFDYGYTFGSGTRLTVV.

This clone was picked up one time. The CDR3 protein is CASSQYQNYGYTF. DNA for the CDR3: TGTGCCAGCAGCCAATATCAGAACTATGGCTACACCTTC. V gene TRBV3-1 (or the pseudogene TRBV3-2) combines with J gene TRBJ1-2; D unclear. CDR1 and CDR2 from the germline V gene are LGHDT and YNNKEL (reference sequence). With 2 bases removed from V and 2 bases from J, the gap between germline ends came to 6 bases. The CDR3 runs to 13 residues.

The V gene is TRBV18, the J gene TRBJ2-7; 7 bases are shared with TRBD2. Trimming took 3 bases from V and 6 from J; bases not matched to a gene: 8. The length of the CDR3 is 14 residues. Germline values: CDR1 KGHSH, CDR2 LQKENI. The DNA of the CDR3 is TGTGCCAGCTCACCGACTCCCGGGACTATCGAGCAGTACTTC. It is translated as CASSPTPGTIEQYF.

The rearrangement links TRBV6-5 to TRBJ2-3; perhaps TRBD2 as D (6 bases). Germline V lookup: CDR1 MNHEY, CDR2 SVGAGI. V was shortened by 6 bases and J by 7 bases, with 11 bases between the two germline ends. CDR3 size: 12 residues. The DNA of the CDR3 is TGTGCCAGCAGGGATAGCGGATATACGCAGTATTTT. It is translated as CASRDSGYTQYF.

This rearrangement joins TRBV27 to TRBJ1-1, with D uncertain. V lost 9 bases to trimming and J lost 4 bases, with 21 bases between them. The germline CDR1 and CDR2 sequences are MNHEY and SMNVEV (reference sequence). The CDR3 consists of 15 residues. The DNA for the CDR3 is TGTGCCAGTCCTTGGTGGGCAGAAGGTATCACTGAAGCTTTCTTT. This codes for CASPWWAEGITEAFF.

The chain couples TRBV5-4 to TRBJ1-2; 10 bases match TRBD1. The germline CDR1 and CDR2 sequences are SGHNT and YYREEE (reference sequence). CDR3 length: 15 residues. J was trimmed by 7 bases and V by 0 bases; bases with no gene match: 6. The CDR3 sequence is CASSLARTGGSGYTF. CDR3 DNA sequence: TGTGCCAGCAGCTTGGCCCGGACAGGGGGTTCTGGCTACACCTTC.

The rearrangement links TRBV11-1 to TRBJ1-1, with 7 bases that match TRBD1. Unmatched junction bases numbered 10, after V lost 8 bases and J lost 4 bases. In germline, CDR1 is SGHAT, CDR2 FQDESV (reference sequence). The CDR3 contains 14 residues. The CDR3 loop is CASSTEGGGTEAFF. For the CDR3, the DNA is TGTGCCAGCTCGACCGAAGGGGGCGGCACTGAAGCTTTCTTT.

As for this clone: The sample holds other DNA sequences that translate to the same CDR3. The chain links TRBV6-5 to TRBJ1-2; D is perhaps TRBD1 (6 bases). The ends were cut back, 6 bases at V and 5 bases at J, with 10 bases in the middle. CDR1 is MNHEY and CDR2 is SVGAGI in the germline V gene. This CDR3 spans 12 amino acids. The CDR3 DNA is TGTGCCAGCAGAGGGCAGGGGTATGGCTACACCTTC. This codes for CASRGQGYGYTF.